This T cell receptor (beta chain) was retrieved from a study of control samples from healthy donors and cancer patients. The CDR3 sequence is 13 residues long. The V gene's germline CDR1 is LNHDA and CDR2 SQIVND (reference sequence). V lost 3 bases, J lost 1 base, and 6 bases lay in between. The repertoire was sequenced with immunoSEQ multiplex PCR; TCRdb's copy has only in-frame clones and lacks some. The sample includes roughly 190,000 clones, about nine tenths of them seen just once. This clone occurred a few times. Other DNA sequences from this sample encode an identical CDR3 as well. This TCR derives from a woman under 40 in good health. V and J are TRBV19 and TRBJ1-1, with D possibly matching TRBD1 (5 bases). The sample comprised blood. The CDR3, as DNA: TGTGCCAGTAGTATTACAGGGAACACTGAAGCTTTCTTT. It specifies CASSITGNTEAFF. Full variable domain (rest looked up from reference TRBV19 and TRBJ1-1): DGGITQSPKYLFRKEGQNVTLSCEQNLNHDAMYWYRQDPGQGLRLIYYSQIVNDFQKGDIAEGYSVSREKKESFPLTVTSAQKNPTAFYLCASSITGNTEAFFGQGTRLTVV.